A few counts support the clone carrying this TCR beta chain. What it binds is not known. The sample originates from a study of CD8+ T cells in alopecia areata. Study-level results: As there was one nonresponder, how baseline CD8+ expansion relates to response remains uncertain. While tofacitinib was given, many expanded lesional clones persisted in scalp and blood. Scalp clonality dropped significantly under tofacitinib, as did expanded CD8+ top-100 clones. It was lesional scalp, especially alopecia totalis/universalis, that showed higher clonality than normal scalp.

Treatment in this sample: oral pan-JAK inhibitor, 5-10 mg twice daily. RNA extraction was followed by reverse transcription into cDNA, which acted as the sequencing template. The assay was immunoSEQ multiplex PCR, and TCRdb's table has in-frame clones only and misses some. Of about 140,000 clones in the sample, roughly 82% are singletons; the top ten hold around a quarter. From germline, CDR1 is SGHTA and CDR2 FQGNSA. Trimming removed 3 bases at V and 4 bases at J, with 10 bases between. This CDR3 is 14 amino acids long. The chain links TRBV7-2 to TRBJ1-3, with a weak D call TRBD1 (6 bases). Source: CD8+ T cells sorted from blood, taken at week 4, from a patient treated with tofacitinib. This receptor was obtained from a human donor with alopecia areata. This chain's CDR3 is CASSFGGQGNTIYF. The CDR3 nucleotides read TGTGCCAGCAGCTTCGGGGGGCAAGGAAACACCATATATTTT.